The clone carrying this T cell receptor (beta chain) has just a few counts. Its antigen is unidentified. The entry originates in a study of cytomegalovirus exposure and HLA in healthy donors. Points from the study as a whole: According to an earlier analysis, most TCR beta V segments yielded productive rearrangements about 90% or about 30% of the time. After further analysis at a later stage, roughly 16,000 TCR beta sequences were associated with HLA alleles at 0.05 false discovery rate.

Germline trimming cut 6 bases from V and 2 bases from J; bases unmatched to any gene: 20. The CDR3 sequence is 19 residues long. CDR1 MDHEN and CDR2 SYDVKM come from the germline V gene. The primer mix had 60 Vbeta and 13 Jbeta primers. Assay: immunoSEQ multiplex PCR; the TCRdb copy retains only in-frame clones and omits some. Among about 140,000 clones listed, 75% to 85% were seen once. The sequenced sample consisted of PBMCs. The receptor was derived from a woman aged 40-49 years in good health and CMV-seropositive. The chain uses TRBV28 and TRBJ2-3, with 7 bases that match TRBD2. CDR3 nucleotides: TGTGCCAGCAGAGGGGCGGGGCTAGCGGCCCTGCGGGCCACAGATACGCAGTATTTT. Translated, it gives CASRGAGLAALRATDTQYF.